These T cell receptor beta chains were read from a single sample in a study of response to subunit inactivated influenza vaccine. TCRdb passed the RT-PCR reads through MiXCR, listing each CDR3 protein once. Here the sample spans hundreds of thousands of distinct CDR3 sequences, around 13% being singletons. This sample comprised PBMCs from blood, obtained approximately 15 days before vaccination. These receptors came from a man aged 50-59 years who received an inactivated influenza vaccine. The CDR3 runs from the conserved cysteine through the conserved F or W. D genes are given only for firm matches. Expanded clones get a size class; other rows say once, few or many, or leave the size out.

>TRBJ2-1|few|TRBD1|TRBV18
TGTGCCAGCTCACCGGGACAGACGAATGAGCAGTTCTTC
CASSPGQTNEQFF
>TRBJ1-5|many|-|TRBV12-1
TGTGCCAGCAGCTTTTACTTAATCAGGGATCTCACCAATCAGCCCCAGCATTTT
CASSFYLIRDLTNQPQHF
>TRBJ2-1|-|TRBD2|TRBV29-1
TGCAGCTCCTCGACAGGACCTACTTCTAGCGGGAGGGCGCTTTCCTACAATGAGCAGTTCTTC
CSSSTGPTSSGRALSYNEQFF
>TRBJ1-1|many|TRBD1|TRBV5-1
TGCGCCAGCAGGCCAACAGGGGCGAACACTGAAGCTTTCTTT
CASRPTGANTEAFF
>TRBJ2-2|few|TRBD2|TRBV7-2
TGTGCCAGCAGCTTAGAGACGACACTAGCGGCAGTAAGGCTGTTTTTT
CASSLETTLAAVRLFF
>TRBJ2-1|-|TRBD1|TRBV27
TGTGCCAGCAGCCCAGCAGGGGGTTTTTACAATGAGCAGTTCTTC
CASSPAGGFYNEQFF
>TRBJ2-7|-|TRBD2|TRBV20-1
TGCAGTGCAGTCCCCGGGACTAACTACTACGAGCAGTACTTC
CSAVPGTNYYEQYF
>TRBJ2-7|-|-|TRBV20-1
TGCAGTGCTATCCCCCCGACGGCGTCCTACGAGCAGTACTTC
CSAIPPTASYEQYF
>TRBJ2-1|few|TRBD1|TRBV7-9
TGTGCCAGCAGCTTATCTGGACAGGGGGAGTACAATGAGCAGTTCTTC
CASSLSGQGEYNEQFF
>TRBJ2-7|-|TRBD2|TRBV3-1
TGTGCCAGCAGCCAAGAGGGGCTAGCGGGCGACGAGCAGTACTTC
CASSQEGLAGDEQYF
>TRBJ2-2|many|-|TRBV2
TGTGCCAGCAGTCTACAACAGAACACCGGGGAGCTGTTTTTT
CASSLQQNTGELFF
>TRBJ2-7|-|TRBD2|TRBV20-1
TGCAGTGCTAGAGTCTCGACTAGCGGGAGTTACGAGCAGTACTTC
CSARVSTSGSYEQYF
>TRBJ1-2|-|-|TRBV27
TGTGCCAGCAGTAGATCCGGGACGGTAGCCCCGCAGCGCGGCTACACCTTC
CASSRSGTVAPQRGYTF
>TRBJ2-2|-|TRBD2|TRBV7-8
TGTGCCAGCAGCTTAGTGGGGGGGTGGACCGTAGGGGAGCTGTTTTTT
CASSLVGGWTVGELFF
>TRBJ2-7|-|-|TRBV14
TGTGCCAGCAGCCGGGCGGACGAGCAGTACTTC
CASSRADEQYF